This entry lists 22 T cell receptor beta chains sequenced from one sample in a study of cytomegalovirus exposure and HLA in healthy donors. 13 Jbeta primers and 60 Vbeta primers were used for the PCR. TCRdb's table, derived via immunoSEQ multiplex PCR, lists solely in-frame clones and lacks some. The sample records approximately 110,000 clones, around 66% being singletons. Sequences were obtained from PBMCs. These receptors were collected from a man aged 18 to 30 in good health and CMV-seropositive.

The CDR3 DNA follows: TGTGCCAGCAGCTTGGGGGGGTGGACAGATACGCAGTATTTT. It yields the protein CASSLGGWTDTQYF. The chain employs TRBV7-6 and TRBJ2-3; 7 bases are shared with TRBD2. V shed 3 bases, J shed 3 bases, and the junction held 3 bases outside the gene matches. The CDR3 totals 14 residues. Germline CDR1 and CDR2: SGHVS and FNYEAQ.

The chain recombines TRBV5-6 with TRBJ2-1; possible D gene TRBD1, 5 bases. This CDR3 has 14 amino acids. The germline CDR1 and CDR2 sequences are SGHDT and YYEEEE. Trimming took off 2 bases at V and 8 bases at J, with 14 bases between the two ends. Written as DNA, the CDR3 is TGTGCCAGCAGCTTTCCCCCAGGGAAGCATGAGCAGTTCTTC. This translates into CASSFPPGKHEQFF. The full variable domain, in which reference TRBV5-6 and TRBJ2-1 provide the parts outside the CDR3, is DAGVTQSPTHLIKTRGQQVTLRCSPKSGHDTVSWYQQALGQGPQFIFQYYEEEERQRGNFPDRFSGHQFPNYSSELNVNALLLGDSALYLCASSFPPGKHEQFFGPGTRLTVL.

V usage is TRBV28 and J usage is TRBJ2-5; a weak D match, TRBD1 (7 bases). V lost 2 bases and J lost 3, with 10 bases in between. Germline V lookup: CDR1 MDHEN, CDR2 SYDVKM. The CDR3 extends over 14 amino acids. CDR3 DNA: TGTGCCAGCAGTTTACAGGGGGGTAAAGAGACCCAGTACTTC. This codes for CASSLQGGKETQYF. Full variable domain (missing parts from reference TRBV28 and TRBJ2-5): DVKVTQSSRYLVKRTGEKVFLECVQDMDHENMFWYRQDPGLGLRLIYFSYDVKMKEKGDIPEGYSVSREKKERFSLILESASTNQTSMYLCASSLQGGKETQYFGPGTRLLVL.

This chain joins TRBV6-5 and TRBJ1-2; maybe TRBD1 (6 bases). Germline V gene data show CDR1 as MNHEY and CDR2 as SVGAGI. The CDR3 loop spans 16 amino acids. V was pared by 4 bases and J by 6 bases, with 21 bases between. In DNA, the CDR3 is TGTGCCAGCAGTTTCACCGGGACACCGGTATCGGATGGCTACACCTTC. Its protein product is CASSFTGTPVSDGYTF.

This chain uses TRBV5-6 with TRBJ2-7; 7 nucleotides match TRBD1. J gave up 4 bases and V 0 bases, and 4 bases lay outside the gene matches. Looked up from germline, CDR1 is SGHDT and CDR2 is YYEEEE. The CDR3 runs to 14 residues. CDR3 amino acids: CASSLGQGDYEQYV. The CDR3 region has the DNA TGTGCCAGCAGCTTGGGGCAGGGGGATTACGAGCAGTACGTC.

The chain has TRBV6-4 and TRBJ2-3, with D perhaps TRBD2 (5 bases). The V end was cut by 6 bases, the J end by 2 bases, with 12 bases between. Germline values: CDR1 MRHNA, CDR2 SNTAGT. The CDR3 extends over 14 amino acids. The CDR3 DNA reads as TGTGCCAGCAGGGCCGGGATTAACACAGATACGCAGTATTTT. This gives the protein CASRAGINTDTQYF.

V usage is TRBV7-9 and J usage is TRBJ1-5; no clear D. This CDR3 is 13 amino acids long. Germline lookup yields CDR1 SEHNR and CDR2 FQNEAQ (reference sequence). V was pared by 4 bases and J by 4 bases, with 8 bases between. The CDR3: CASSSTGNQPQHF. The CDR3 coding sequence is TGTGCCAGCAGCTCGACGGGGAATCAGCCCCAGCATTTT.

V usage is TRBV7-2 and J usage is TRBJ1-6; D is undetermined. Trimming removed 3 bases from V and 7 bases from J, with 10 bases in between. Looked up from germline, CDR1 is SGHTA and CDR2 is FQGNSA. This CDR3 has 14 amino acids. Here the CDR3 DNA reads TGTGCCAGCAGCTTGCCGACTGGGAATTCACCCCTCCACTTT. Translated: CASSLPTGNSPLHF.

The rearrangement uses TRBV5-4 and TRBJ2-1; D unresolved. Germline V gene lookup returns CDR1 SGHNT and CDR2 YYREEE (reference sequence). V lost 2 bases to trimming and J lost 8 bases, with 17 bases between them. The CDR3 runs to 15 residues. CDR3 DNA sequence: TGTGCCAGCAGCTTAGGAGACTTGGGTCTAGATGAGCAGTTCTTC. Its protein product is CASSLGDLGLDEQFF. Filled out from reference TRBV5-4 and TRBJ2-1, the complete variable domain reads ETGVTQSPTHLIKTRGQQVTLRCSSQSGHNTVSWYQQALGQGPQFIFQYYREEENGRGNFPPRFSGLQFPNYSSELNVNALELDDSALYLCASSLGDLGLDEQFFGPGTRLTVL.

Here the CDR3 reads CASSQDLVLFTDTQYF. The DNA of the CDR3 is TGCGCCAGCAGCCAAGATCTAGTACTGTTCACAGATACGCAGTATTTT. V gene TRBV4-1 combines with J gene TRBJ2-3, with no clear D. The CDR3 is 16 amino acids. Germline-derived CDR1 and CDR2 are MGHRA and YSYEKL. Deletions cut 0 bases from V and 2 bases from J, with 12 bases between.

The rearrangement joins TRBV19 to TRBJ2-1; 12 positions agree with TRBD1. Trimming at V came to 6 bases and at J to 4 bases, leaving 4 bases not matched to a gene. This CDR3 is built from 15 residues. Germline CDR1 reads LNHDA; CDR2 reads SQIVND (reference sequence). The CDR3 sequence: CASRSGQGAYNEQFF. As DNA, the CDR3 is TGTGCCAGTAGGTCGGGACAGGGGGCGTACAATGAGCAGTTCTTC.

The chain carries TRBV29-1 and TRBJ2-7; D is unresolved. Germline V gene sequence: CDR1 SQVTM, CDR2 ANQGSEA. The CDR3 loop spans 11 amino acids. Trimming removed 4 bases from V and 5 bases from J, with 9 bases in between. CDR3 nucleotide sequence: TGCAGCGTTGTTGGCACCCACGAGCAGTACTTC. Amino acid sequence: CSVVGTHEQYF.

CDR3 protein: CASSEVGLNSPLHF. As DNA, the CDR3 is TGTGCCAGCAGTGAGGTGGGCCTCAATTCACCCCTCCACTTT. This chain joins TRBV2 and TRBJ1-6, with D hard to call. CDR1 is SNHLY and CDR2 is FYNNEI in the germline V gene. CDR3 size: 14 residues. V was trimmed by 3 bases and J by 7 bases, leaving 10 bases between them.

This clone appeared a few times. The CDR3 coding sequence is TGTGCCAGTACCGGGGGGAACACTGAAGCTTTCTTT. Its protein is CASTGGNTEAFF. This chain connects TRBV7-9 to TRBJ1-1, with D tentatively TRBD1 (5 bases). Germline-derived CDR1 and CDR2 are SEHNR and FQNEAQ (reference sequence). Between the trimmed V and J ends, which lost 9 bases and 1 base, there was a span of 9 bases. This CDR3 has 12 amino acids.

This clone showed up just a few times. The chain couples TRBV7-9 to TRBJ1-1; tentatively, D is TRBD1 (6 bases). The germline V gene has CDR1 SEHNR and CDR2 FQNEAQ (reference sequence). V lost 0 bases and J 1 base, leaving 15 bases between the germline ends. The length of the CDR3 is 17 residues. The CDR3 here is CASSLATGQNWNTEAFF. The CDR3, as DNA: TGTGCCAGCAGCTTAGCGACAGGCCAAAATTGGAACACTGAAGCTTTCTTT.

This CDR3 is CASSLTGPETQYF. Here the CDR3 DNA reads TGTGCCAGCAGCCTGACAGGGCCAGAGACCCAGTACTTC. The chain employs TRBV5-4 and TRBJ2-5; 7 nucleotides line up with TRBD1. CDR1 is SGHNT and CDR2 is YYREEE in the germline V gene (reference sequence). This CDR3 contains 13 residues. After removal of 4 bases from V and 4 bases from J, the junction contained 4 bases not matched to a gene.

J is TRBJ1-3 and V is TRBV19, with D unclear. The length of the CDR3 is 15 residues. Germline V gene lookup returns CDR1 LNHDA and CDR2 SQIVND (reference sequence). Trimming stripped 6 bases from V and 0 bases from J, with 12 bases between. CDR3 sequence reads: CASRPQRYSGNTIYF. CDR3 sequence (DNA): TGTGCCAGTAGACCCCAGCGATACTCTGGAAACACCATATATTTT. The whole variable domain, filled in from reference TRBV19 and TRBJ1-3, reads DGGITQSPKYLFRKEGQNVTLSCEQNLNHDAMYWYRQDPGQGLRLIYYSQIVNDFQKGDIAEGYSVSREKKESFPLTVTSAQKNPTAFYLCASRPQRYSGNTIYFGEGSWLTVV.

The chain combines TRBV7-9 with TRBJ1-3; 9 nucleotides agree with TRBD1. After removal of 4 bases from V and 4 bases from J, the junction contained 8 bases not matched to a gene. The V gene's germline CDR1 is SEHNR and CDR2 FQNEAQ (reference sequence). The CDR3 consists of 16 residues. CDR3 sequence (DNA): TGTGCCAGCAGCTCTTACGGGACAGGGTCGGGAAACACCATATATTTT. This codes for CASSSYGTGSGNTIYF.

The V gene is TRBV4-1, the J gene TRBJ1-1, with D maybe TRBD1 (5 bases). The CDR3 is 16 residues long. In germline, CDR1 is MGHRA, CDR2 YSYEKL. Trimming removed 1 base from V and 4 bases from J, with 16 bases in between. The CDR3 loop is CASSQVFLGVGTEAFF. DNA for the CDR3: TGCGCCAGCAGCCAAGTATTTTTAGGGGTCGGCACTGAAGCTTTCTTT.

This clone was counted once. The chain employs TRBV27 and TRBJ2-7; D gene uncertain. Trimming shortened V by 6 bases and J by 3 bases, and 18 bases separated the two germline ends. This CDR3 spans 15 amino acids. Germline CDR1 MNHEY, CDR2 SMNVEV (reference sequence). The CDR3 loop is CASSPGPNSVYEQYF. The CDR3 nucleotides read TGTGCCAGCAGCCCGGGTCCCAACTCTGTCTACGAGCAGTACTTC.

The V call is TRBV5-6, the J call TRBJ2-7, with D possibly TRBD1 on 6 matching bases. CDR3 length: 14 residues. V was shortened by 4 bases and J by 6 bases, with 17 bases between the two germline ends. Germline V CDR1 and CDR2: SGHDT, YYEEEE. The CDR3 spells CASSPPGQSSEQYV. The CDR3 DNA reads TGTGCCAGCAGCCCACCCGGACAGAGCTCCGAGCAGTACGTC.

The V and J genes are TRBV15 and TRBJ2-3, with 15 bases lining up with TRBD2. Germline CDR1 and CDR2: LNHNV and YYDKDF (reference sequence). Trimming at V came to 2 bases and at J to 6 bases, leaving 3 bases not matched to a gene. The CDR3 spans 16 residues. The CDR3 here is CATSRSGTSGGDTQYF. The DNA of the CDR3 is TGTGCCACCAGCAGATCCGGGACTAGCGGGGGGGATACGCAGTATTTT.